The 32 T cell receptor beta chains in this list originate from one sample, sequenced in a study of vaccination and CD4 T cells after COVID-19. Documented treatment: approximately 11-day PBMC culture with coronavirus spike peptide pools or control peptides (ViraFEST assay). Before the COVID-19 pandemic (2011-2018), CD4+ T cells were obtained from the unexposed donor. Antigen specificity for these receptors is unknown. Sequencing of DNA taken from cultured CD4+ T cells relied on the Oncomine TCR Beta short-read assay. TCRdb reprocessed the PCR reads via MiXCR and lists one record per CDR3 protein. Of 5,000 to 7,500 distinct CDR3 sequences listed, around 47% were seen once; the top ten hold under 40%. Material: CD4+ T cells from blood, cultured in vitro. All receptors derive from a human donor in good health.

Remarks on this clonotype: The junction shows a germline mismatch at one end, possibly a read error. The rearrangement uses TRBV7-2 and TRBJ1-1, with 7 nucleotides matching TRBD1. Germline values: CDR1 SGHTA, CDR2 FQGNSA. The CDR3 runs 15 residues. The CDR3 region is CVSSRDSVMNTEAFF. In DNA, the CDR3 is TGTGTCAGCAGCCGGGACAGCGTCATGAACACTGAAGCTTTCTTT.

This chain joins TRBV4-3 and TRBJ2-2, with TRBD2 matching over 7 bases. Germline CDR1 reads LGHNA; CDR2 reads YSLEER. The CDR3 runs 16 residues. With V trimmed by 1 base and J by 3 bases, 5 bases remained unmatched. CDR3: CASSQGGGGDTGELFF. The CDR3 DNA is TGCGCCAGCAGCCAAGGGGGCGGGGGAGACACCGGGGAGCTGTTTTTT.

This clonotype occurred a few times. The junction differs from germline at one of its ends, possibly a read error. The chain has TRBV7-2 and TRBJ2-5, with D possibly being TRBD2 (6 bases). The CDR3 extends over 17 amino acids. Germline CDR1 and CDR2: SGHTA and FQGNSA. CDR3 amino acids: CASSLGYAGNIQETQYF. The CDR3 DNA follows: TGTGCCAGCAGTTTAGGGTACGCGGGGAACATCCAAGAGACCCAGTACTTC.

The chain uses TRBV7-2 and TRBJ1-3, with D tentatively TRBD1 (6 bases). The germline V gene encodes CDR1 SGHTA and CDR2 FQGNSA. V was shortened by 5 bases and J by 4 bases, with 9 bases between the two germline ends. The CDR3 contains 13 residues. The CDR3: CASSVDRGNTIYF. CDR3 in DNA: TGTGCCAGCAGCGTTGACAGGGGAAACACCATATATTTT.

This rearrangement joins TRBV29-1 to TRBJ2-5; the match to TRBD1 covers 7 bases. The ends lost 6 bases at V and 2 bases at J; junction bases unmatched: 12. Germline V lookup: CDR1 SQVTM, CDR2 ANQGSEA. This CDR3 spans 15 amino acids. CDR3 loop: CSVVYWDREQETQYF. Written as DNA, the CDR3 is TGCAGCGTCGTATATTGGGACAGAGAGCAAGAGACCCAGTACTTC. The full variable domain, its missing parts supplied by reference TRBV29-1 and TRBJ2-5, is SAVISQKPSRDICQRGTSLTIQCQVDSQVTMMFWYRQQPGQSLTLIATANQGSEATYESGFVIDKFPISRPNLTFSTLTVSNMSPEDSSIYLCSVVYWDREQETQYFGPGTRLLVL.

The rearrangement links TRBV7-9 to TRBJ1-5; D is uncertain. The CDR3 totals 14 residues. The V gene lost 5 bases and the J gene lost 3 bases, with 11 bases spanning the gap. The germline CDR1 and CDR2 sequences are SEHNR and FQNEAQ (reference sequence). The CDR3 loop reads CASSEGWVNQPQHF. In DNA form, the CDR3 reads TGTGCCAGCAGCGAAGGGTGGGTCAATCAGCCCCAGCATTTT.

This sequence joins TRBV28 and TRBJ1-1, with D unclear. The CDR3 loop spans 14 amino acids. V lost 3 bases and J lost 0, with 8 bases in between. Per the germline V gene, CDR1 is MDHEN and CDR2 is SYDVKM. In nucleotides, the CDR3 is TGTGCCAGCAGTTTGCTTGATTTGAACACTGAAGCTTTCTTT. This gives the protein CASSLLDLNTEAFF.

There are a few counts of this clonotype. The chain is built from TRBV6-1 and TRBJ1-6; 7 nucleotides match TRBD1. The CDR3 consists of 18 residues. V was pared by 5 bases and J by 0 bases, with 10 bases of the junction left unmatched. CDR1 is MNHNS, CDR2 SASEGT, per germline. This CDR3 reads CASSLRTGPSSYNSPLHF. For the CDR3, the DNA is TGTGCCAGCAGTCTCCGGACAGGCCCTAGCTCCTATAATTCACCCCTCCACTTT.

This chain links TRBV2 with TRBJ1-5; TRBD1 aligns across 9 bases. This CDR3 is built from 16 residues. V was pared by 4 bases and J by 5 bases, with 9 bases of the junction left unmatched. From germline, CDR1 is SNHLY and CDR2 FYNNEI. CDR3 DNA: TGTGCCAGCAGTGGGGACAGGGCTAGAGGCGATCAGCCCCAGCATTTT. It yields the protein CASSGDRARGDQPQHF.

The chain uses TRBV6-5 and TRBJ1-2; D uncertain. The CDR3 length is 16 residues. CDR1 MNHEY and CDR2 SVGAGI come from the germline V gene. With 0 bases removed from V and 6 bases from J, the gap between germline ends came to 17 bases. As DNA, the CDR3 is TGTGCCAGCAGTTACTCAGGAACTCCCACGGGTCATGGCTACACCTTC. Its protein is CASSYSGTPTGHGYTF.

CDR3 bases: TGTGCCAGCAGCTTAGTGGGGACGAAGAAGTCTGGAAACACCATATATTTT. Its protein product is CASSLVGTKKSGNTIYF. V is TRBV7-6 and J is TRBJ1-3, with D perhaps matching TRBD1 (5 bases). Germline CDR1 reads SGHVS; CDR2 reads FNYEAQ. This CDR3 region has 17 residues. V lost 1 base and J 1 base, leaving 14 bases between the germline ends. The full variable domain, completed using reference TRBV7-6 and TRBJ1-3, is GAGVSQSPRYKVTKRGQDVALRCDPISGHVSLYWYRQALGQGPEFLTYFNYEAQQDKSGLPNDRFSAERPEGSISTLTIQRTEQRDSAMYRCASSLVGTKKSGNTIYFGEGSWLTVV.

The chain carries TRBV4-1 and TRBJ1-2, with 11 positions matching TRBD1. The CDR3 contains 16 residues. Germline-derived CDR1 and CDR2 are MGHRA and YSYEKL. The V segment lost 2 bases and the J segment 4 bases; nucleotides outside the gene matches: 6. The chain's CDR3 is CASSQLSGTGGYGYTF. CDR3 sequence (DNA): TGCGCCAGCAGCCAACTAAGTGGGACAGGGGGCTATGGCTACACCTTC.

The rearrangement joins TRBV7-9 to TRBJ2-3; possibly TRBD1 for D (6 bases). V dropped 8 bases and J dropped 0 bases, with 21 bases sitting between them. The CDR3 extends over 17 amino acids. The germline V gene encodes CDR1 SEHNR and CDR2 FQNEAQ (reference sequence). The CDR3 DNA sequence: TGTGCCAGCCCCACAGGGAAAGGGCTCGTCAGCACAGATACGCAGTATTTT. Translation gives CASPTGKGLVSTDTQYF.

The chain uses TRBV2 and TRBJ2-7, with 13 positions matching TRBD2. V was pared by 6 bases and J by 2 bases, with 16 bases of the junction left unmatched. Germline loops: CDR1 SNHLY, CDR2 FYNNEI. The CDR3 extends over 19 amino acids. The CDR3 nucleotides read TGTGCCAGCAGCCGACACCGACTAGCGGGAGGCCAACAAACCTACGAGCAGTACTTC. Protein product: CASSRHRLAGGQQTYEQYF.

The chain employs TRBV15 and TRBJ2-2; D remains ambiguous. This CDR3 is 16 amino acids long. Germline V gives CDR1 LNHNV, CDR2 YYDKDF (reference sequence). With 4 bases removed from V and 0 bases from J, the gap between germline ends came to 12 bases. The CDR3 nucleotides read TGTGCCACCAGCATGAGGACGGTTTCGAACACCGGGGAGCTGTTTTTT. Its translation: CATSMRTVSNTGELFF.

The V gene is TRBV19, the J gene TRBJ1-5; 7 nucleotides match TRBD1. V was pared by 11 bases and J by 4 bases, with 11 bases of the junction left unmatched. CDR3 length equals 14 residues. Germline CDR1 is LNHDA and CDR2 is SQIVND (reference sequence). The CDR3 sequence is CAVTGSGGNQPQHF. Here the CDR3 DNA reads TGTGCCGTCACAGGCTCAGGGGGGAATCAGCCCCAGCATTTT.

The V and J genes are TRBV27 and TRBJ2-1, with a possible D match to TRBD1 (5 bases). This CDR3 contains 17 residues. V lost 5 bases and J lost 6, with 23 bases in between. Germline loops: CDR1 MNHEY, CDR2 SMNVEV (reference sequence). As DNA, the CDR3 is TGTGCCAGCAGTCCCCGTCCCGGCAGGGCAGGGTTCAATGAGCAGTTCTTC. Its translation is CASSPRPGRAGFNEQFF.

The genes are TRBV6-1 and TRBJ2-1, with 10 bases fitting TRBD1. In germline, CDR1 is MNHNS, CDR2 SASEGT. This CDR3 is built from 18 residues. V trimming: 5 bases; J trimming: 5 bases; junction bases outside the gene matches: 15. As DNA, the CDR3 is TGTGCCAGCAGTACAGGGACAGGGGTAGAGCGGGGACACAATGAGCAGTTCTTC. Translating it yields CASSTGTGVERGHNEQFF.

For this clonotype: The junction departs from the called germline gene at one end, perhaps through a read error. The chain uses TRBV2 and TRBJ1-1; 9 bases are a match to TRBD1. The CDR3 covers 13 residues. CDR1 is SNHLY and CDR2 is FYNNEI in the germline V gene. CDR3 nucleotide sequence: TGTGCCAGCACTGGACAGGGGAACACTGAAACTTTCTTT. Amino acids: CASTGQGNTETFF. The entire variable domain, with the rest obtained from reference TRBV2 and TRBJ1-1, is as follows: EPEVTQTPSHQVTQMGQEVILRCVPISNHLYFYWYRQILGQKVEFLVSFYNNEISEKSEIFDDQFSVERPDGSNFTLKIRSTKLEDSAMYFCASTGQGNTETFFGQGTRLTVV.

The CDR3: CASTNHLLANYGYTF. The CDR3 DNA reads as TGTGCCAGCACCAACCATCTTTTGGCTAACTATGGCTACACCTTC. The chain is built from TRBV7-9 and TRBJ1-2; D gene ambiguous. Looked up from germline, CDR1 is SEHNR and CDR2 is FQNEAQ (reference sequence). V lost 7 bases to trimming and J lost 0 bases, with 15 bases between them. This CDR3 spans 15 amino acids.

The chain recombines TRBV18 with TRBJ2-7; 10 bases are shared with TRBD2. V lost 5 bases and J lost 3; bases outside the gene matches: 4. Per the germline V gene, CDR1 is KGHSH and CDR2 is LQKENI. This CDR3 contains 14 residues. This CDR3 is CASSSGTSDYEQYF. CDR3 DNA: TGTGCCAGCTCATCCGGGACTAGCGACTACGAGCAGTACTTC.

The V gene is TRBV19, the J gene TRBJ2-1, with D hard to call. In germline, CDR1 is LNHDA, CDR2 SQIVND (reference sequence). The ends were cut back, 1 base at V and 3 bases at J, with 1 base in the middle. This CDR3 spans 12 amino acids. Here the CDR3 reads CASSIVYNEQFF. The CDR3 DNA is TGTGCCAGTAGTATAGTCTACAATGAGCAGTTCTTC.

The rearrangement uses TRBV20-1 and TRBJ2-7; 7 bases fit TRBD2. V trimming: 0 bases; J trimming: 2 bases; junction bases outside the gene matches: 4. Looked up from germline, CDR1 is DFQATT and CDR2 is SNEGSKA (reference sequence). The CDR3 covers 14 residues. DNA of the CDR3: TGCAGTGCTAGAGATGCGACTAGCCCCTACGAGCAGTACTTC. Amino acids: CSARDATSPYEQYF.

The CDR3 DNA reads TGTGCCTGGAGTTTTGGGACGGGGGAAGGCTACACCTTC. This sequence encodes CAWSFGTGEGYTF. The chain links TRBV30 to TRBJ1-2; weak D call: TRBD1 (5 bases). The V end lost 2 bases, the J end lost 8 bases, and 15 bases lay between the germline ends. This CDR3 contains 13 residues. In germline, CDR1 is GTSNPN, CDR2 SVGIG (reference sequence).

The V and J genes are TRBV7-8 and TRBJ1-2, with a weak D call TRBD1 (6 bases). The CDR3 totals 16 residues. Trimming cost V 1 base and J 4 bases, with 16 bases left between them. Looked up from germline, CDR1 is SGHVS and CDR2 is FQNEAQ. The CDR3 sequence: CASSLVGGPTAYGYTF. The CDR3 DNA follows: TGTGCCAGCAGCTTAGTGGGGGGCCCCACGGCCTATGGCTACACCTTC.

V gene TRBV7-2 combines with J gene TRBJ1-1; 7 nucleotides match TRBD1. The trim removed 5 bases at V and 5 bases at J, leaving 8 bases unmatched. This CDR3 is 14 amino acids long. CDR1 and CDR2 from the germline V gene are SGHTA and FQGNSA. DNA of the CDR3: TGTGCCAGCAGCCCCCAGACAGGGCGGACTGAAGCTTTCTTT. Protein: CASSPQTGRTEAFF. Full variable domain (remainder filled in from reference TRBV7-2 and TRBJ1-1): GAGVSQSPSNKVTEKGKDVELRCDPISGHTALYWYRQSLGQGLEFLIYFQGNSAPDKSGLPSDRFSAERTGGSVSTLTIQRTQQEDSAVYLCASSPQTGRTEAFFGQGTRLTVV.

This clonotype showed up just a few times. This chain uses TRBV6-1 with TRBJ2-3, with 12 bases lining up with TRBD2. J gave up 8 bases and V 1 base, and 16 bases lay outside the gene matches. CDR3 length: 19 residues. The germline CDR1 and CDR2 sequences are MNHNS and SASEGT. As DNA, the CDR3 is TGTGCCAGCAGTGAAGGGATGGGTCTAGCGGGGGGGCTTGGGAGTACGCAGTATTTT. Translated, it gives CASSEGMGLAGGLGSTQYF.

The chain joins TRBV5-1 to TRBJ1-5; D perhaps matches TRBD1 (6 bases). Trimming shortened V by 1 base and J by 3 bases, and 11 bases separated the two germline ends. Germline V gene lookup returns CDR1 SGHRS and CDR2 YFSETQ. This CDR3 has 15 residues. The DNA for the CDR3 is TGCGCCAGCAGCTTGTCAGGGGCTCCCAATCAGCCCCAGCATTTT. Residues: CASSLSGAPNQPQHF.

The chain joins TRBV7-9 to TRBJ2-7, with 11 bases fitting TRBD2. Per germline, CDR1 SEHNR and CDR2 FQNEAQ (reference sequence). V dropped 2 bases and J dropped 6; count of bases not matched to a gene: 9. The CDR3 sequence is 16 residues long. CDR3 amino acids: CASSLTTSGSFLEQYF. For the CDR3, the DNA is TGTGCCAGCAGCTTAACTACTAGCGGGAGTTTTCTCGAGCAGTACTTC.

The gene calls are TRBV6-2 or TRBV6-3 and TRBJ2-5; 7 bases fit TRBD1. The germline gives CDR1 MNHEY, CDR2 SVGEGT. V lost 5 bases and J lost 3; bases outside the gene matches: 0. The CDR3 loop spans 12 amino acids. CDR3 nucleotides: TGTGCCAGCAGTGGACAGGAAGAGACCCAGTACTTC. This encodes CASSGQEETQYF.

The genes are TRBV7-8 and TRBJ1-6, with D unresolved. The germline V gene encodes CDR1 SGHVS and CDR2 FQNEAQ. The CDR3 extends over 14 amino acids. Trimming removed 8 bases from V and 9 bases from J, with 17 bases in between. CDR3 amino acids: CASSPGRHTSPLHF. Written as DNA, the CDR3 is TGTGCCAGCTCCCCGGGCCGTCATACTTCACCCCTCCACTTT. The full variable domain, completed using reference TRBV7-8 and TRBJ1-6, is GAGVSQSPRYKVAKRGQDVALRCDPISGHVSLFWYQQALGQGPEFLTYFQNEAQLDKSGLPSDRFFAERPEGSVSTLKIQRTQQEDSAVYLCASSPGRHTSPLHFGNGTRLTVT.

The chain combines TRBV2 with TRBJ2-7, with D perhaps matching TRBD1 (5 bases). The CDR3 is 17 residues long. The ends were cut back, 2 bases at V and 0 bases at J, with 17 bases in the middle. From germline, CDR1 is SNHLY and CDR2 FYNNEI. CDR3 residues: CASSERGSGRSSYEQYF. The CDR3 DNA reads as TGTGCCAGCAGTGAAAGGGGTTCGGGCAGGTCCTCCTACGAGCAGTACTTC.